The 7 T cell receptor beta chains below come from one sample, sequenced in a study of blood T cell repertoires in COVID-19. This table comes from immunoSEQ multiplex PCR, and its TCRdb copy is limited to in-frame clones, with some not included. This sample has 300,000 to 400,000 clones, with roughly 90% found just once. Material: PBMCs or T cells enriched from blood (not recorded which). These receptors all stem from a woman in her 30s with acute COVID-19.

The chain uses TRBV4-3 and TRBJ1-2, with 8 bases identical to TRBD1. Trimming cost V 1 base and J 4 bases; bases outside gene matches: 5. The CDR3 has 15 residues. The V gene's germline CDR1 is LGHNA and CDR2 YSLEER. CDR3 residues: CASSQASGGIYGYTF. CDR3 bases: TGCGCCAGCAGCCAAGCCTCAGGGGGCATCTATGGCTACACCTTC.

The CDR3 protein is CASSPGGARYNSPLHF. The CDR3 DNA sequence: TGTGCCAGCAGCCCCGGGGGGGCCCGTTATAATTCACCCCTCCACTTT. The J gene is TRBJ1-6, the V gene TRBV5-6; D is possibly TRBD1 (6 bases). This CDR3 is built from 16 residues. CDR1 SGHDT and CDR2 YYEEEE come from the germline V gene. V lost 4 bases and J 4 bases, leaving 15 bases between the germline ends.

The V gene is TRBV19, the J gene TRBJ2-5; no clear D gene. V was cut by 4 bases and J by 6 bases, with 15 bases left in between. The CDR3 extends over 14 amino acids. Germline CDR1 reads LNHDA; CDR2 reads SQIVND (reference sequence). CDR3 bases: TGTGCCAGTAGTAGTCTAGTTGAAGGAAAGACCCAGTACTTC. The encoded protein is CASSSLVEGKTQYF.

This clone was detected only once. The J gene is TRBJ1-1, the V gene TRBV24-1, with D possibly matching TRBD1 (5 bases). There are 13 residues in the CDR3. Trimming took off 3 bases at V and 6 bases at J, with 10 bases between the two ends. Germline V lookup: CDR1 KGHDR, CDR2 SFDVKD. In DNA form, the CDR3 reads TGTGCCACCAGTGATAGCCAGGGCGCTGAAGCTTTCTTT. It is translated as CATSDSQGAEAFF.

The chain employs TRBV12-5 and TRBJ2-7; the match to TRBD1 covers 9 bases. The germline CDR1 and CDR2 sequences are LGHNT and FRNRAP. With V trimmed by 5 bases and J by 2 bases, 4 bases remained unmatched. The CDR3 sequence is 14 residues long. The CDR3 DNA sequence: TGTGCTAGTGGTATGGGACAGGGCGCCTACGAGCAGTACTTC. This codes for CASGMGQGAYEQYF.

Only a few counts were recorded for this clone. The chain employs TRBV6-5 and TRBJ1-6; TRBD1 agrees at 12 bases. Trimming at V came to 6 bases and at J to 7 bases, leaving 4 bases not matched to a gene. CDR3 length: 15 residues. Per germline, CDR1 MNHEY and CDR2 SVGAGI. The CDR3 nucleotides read TGTGCCAGCAGACCCGGGACAGGGGGCAATTCACCCCTCCACTTT. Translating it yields CASRPGTGGNSPLHF.

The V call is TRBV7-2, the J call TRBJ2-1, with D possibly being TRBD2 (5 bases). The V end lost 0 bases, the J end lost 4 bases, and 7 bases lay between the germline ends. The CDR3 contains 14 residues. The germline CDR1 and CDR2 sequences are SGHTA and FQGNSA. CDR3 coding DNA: TGTGCCAGCAGCTTAGCGCCGGGGTACAATGAGCAGTTCTTC. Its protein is CASSLAPGYNEQFF. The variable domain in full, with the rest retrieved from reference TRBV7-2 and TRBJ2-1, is GAGVSQSPSNKVTEKGKDVELRCDPISGHTALYWYRQSLGQGLEFLIYFQGNSAPDKSGLPSDRFSAERTGGSVSTLTIQRTQQEDSAVYLCASSLAPGYNEQFFGPGTRLTVL.